What follows are 10 T cell receptor beta chains derived from one specimen sequenced in a study of Tregs in tolerant kidney transplant recipients. Assay: immunoSEQ multiplex PCR; the TCRdb copy retains only in-frame clones and omits some. The sample spans approximately 50,000 clones; the ten largest clones claim about 0.76%. Here the sequenced sample was CD4+ T cells from blood, taken before the transplant. The receptor set was obtained from a human donor who received a combined kidney and bone marrow transplant.

A word on this clone: The read ends 3 residues shy of where the CDR3 ends; the end is completed using the germline J gene. This sequence joins TRBV6-1 and TRBJ2-7; 7 positions agree with TRBD1. Germline V CDR1 and CDR2: MNHNS, SASEGT. The J segment lost 2 bases and the V segment lost 4 bases, leaving 8 bases of the junction unmatched. The CDR3 sequence is 15 residues long. CDR3 loop: CASSANPGTAYEQYF. The CDR3 bases that were read are TGTGCCAGCAGTGCCAACCCCGGGACAGCCTACGAG.

As concerns this clone: The CDR3 goes on 3 residues after the read ends, and that part is filled in from the germline J gene. The chain recombines TRBV23-1 with TRBJ2-7, with 7 bases aligning to TRBD1. TRBV23-1 is an open reading frame whose function is uncertain. The CDR3 has 14 residues. With 9 bases clipped from V and 1 base from J, the junction kept 9 bases outside the gene matches. The CDR3 sequence: CARLERDSSYEQYF. The covered CDR3 bases are TGCGCCAGATTGGAACGGGACAGTTCCTACGAG.

With respect to this clone: The read is 3 residues too short to cover the CDR3 end, so that end is filled in from the germline J gene. The V call is TRBV7-9, the J call TRBJ1-2; D perhaps matches TRBD1 (6 bases). Trimming removed 3 bases from V and 1 base from J, with 9 bases in between. The CDR3 is 14 residues long. Germline assignment: CDR1 SEHNR and CDR2 FQNEAQ (reference sequence). The sequenced CDR3 bases are TGTGCCAGCAGCTTGGACAGCTTTAACTATGGC. Translated, it gives CASSLDSFNYG. The CDR3, in full, reads CASSLDSFNYGYTF. The entire variable domain, with the rest obtained from reference TRBV7-9 and TRBJ1-2, is as follows: DTGVSQNPRHKITKRGQNVTFRCDPISEHNRLYWYRQTLGQGPEFLTYFQNEAQLEKSRLLSDRFSAERPKGSFSTLEIQRTEQGDSAMYLCASSLDSFNYGYTFGSGTRLTVV.

On this clone: The read terminates 3 residues before the CDR3 end, so the remaining end is supplied by the germline J gene. The chain links TRBV28 to TRBJ2-7, with TRBD1 matching over 7 bases. J gave up 0 bases and V 9 bases, and 8 bases lay outside the gene matches. The germline V gene encodes CDR1 MDHEN and CDR2 SYDVKM. This CDR3 is built from 14 residues. The CDR3 bases that were read are TGTGCCAGTGGGACAGTCGCATTCTCCTACGAG. This translates into CASGTVAFSYE. The full CDR3 protein is CASGTVAFSYEQYF.

A note on this clone: The CDR3 is cut off 3 residues early in the read; its end comes from the germline J gene. This rearrangement joins TRBV20-1 to TRBJ2-2; TRBD1 agrees at 8 bases. V was pared by 3 bases and J by 4 bases, with 7 bases of the junction left unmatched. Germline loops: CDR1 DFQATT, CDR2 SNEGSKA (reference sequence). The CDR3 consists of 15 residues. The CDR3 loop is CSASPRDRGTGELFF. CDR3 DNA, as far as it was read: TGCAGTGCTAGCCCCCGAGACAGGGGCACCGGGGAG.

With regard to this clone: The read falls 3 residues short of the CDR3 end, and the missing part is taken from the germline J gene. The chain uses TRBV2 and TRBJ2-7, with D possibly TRBD2 on 6 matching bases. The CDR3 has 16 amino acids. V lost 8 bases and J lost 2, with 22 bases in between. The germline V gene encodes CDR1 SNHLY and CDR2 FYNNEI. The CDR3 loop reads CASVRRGATPPYEQYF. The CDR3 DNA, read in part, is TGTGCCAGCGTGCGGAGGGGAGCGACACCCCCCTACGAG.

Comments on this clone: The read falls 3 residues short of the CDR3 end, and the missing part is taken from the germline J gene. The J gene is TRBJ1-1, the V gene TRBV5-1; tentatively, D is TRBD1 (5 bases). This CDR3 has 13 amino acids. The V end was cut by 1 base, the J end by 5 bases, with 9 bases between. From germline, CDR1 is SGHRS and CDR2 YFSETQ. The sequenced CDR3 bases are TGCGCCAGCAGCTTGTGGGGGGAAACTGAA. Protein sequence: CASSLWGETE. From start to end, the CDR3 is CASSLWGETEAFF.

With regard to this clone: The read halts 3 residues ahead of the CDR3 end, with the missing end drawn from the germline J gene. The V and J genes are TRBV19 and TRBJ2-7, with D hard to call. The germline V gene encodes CDR1 LNHDA and CDR2 SQIVND (reference sequence). V shed 5 bases and J shed 3 bases, with 11 bases lying between them. The CDR3 extends over 13 amino acids. The CDR3 is CASSARAYYEQYF. The CDR3 DNA, read in part, is TGTGCCAGTAGTGCGAGAGCCTACTACGAG.

Worth noting for this clone: The CDR3 end lies 3 residues beyond the end of the read and is filled in from the germline J gene. The chain employs TRBV2 and TRBJ2-6, with D unresolved. CDR3 length: 14 residues. Germline-derived CDR1 and CDR2 are SNHLY and FYNNEI. V lost 6 bases, J lost 0 bases, and 6 bases lay in between. The CDR3 spells CASRGHSGANVLTF. The sequenced part of the CDR3 DNA is TGTGCCAGCAGAGGCCACTCTGGGGCCAACGTC.

Points on this clone: The read is 3 residues too short to cover the CDR3 end, so that end is filled in from the germline J gene. V gene TRBV29-1 combines with J gene TRBJ2-6, with D uncertain. Germline assignment: CDR1 SQVTM and CDR2 ANQGSEA. V lost 4 bases and J lost 2, with 12 bases in between. The length of the CDR3 is 15 residues. CDR3 region: CSVGIGGAGANVLTF. CDR3 DNA (partial): TGCAGCGTTGGCATTGGCGGTGCTGGGGCCAACGTC.